This passage covers 20 T cell receptor beta chains from one sample sequenced in a study of cytomegalovirus exposure and HLA in healthy donors. The primer mix had 60 Vbeta and 13 Jbeta primers. Profiling relied on immunoSEQ multiplex PCR, and the TCRdb table lists in-frame clones only, not all of them. There are more than 150,000 clones in the sample; about 81% occur only once, and 2.1% lies in the top ten. Sample: PBMCs. Receptors originate from a woman between 18 and 29 years old in good health and CMV-seropositive.

The chain uses TRBV5-4 and TRBJ2-1; 7 bases line up with TRBD2. CDR1 is SGHNT and CDR2 is YYREEE in the germline V gene (reference sequence). V was pared by 4 bases and J by 7 bases, with 8 bases of the junction left unmatched. The CDR3 length is 14 residues. Here the CDR3 DNA reads TGTGCCAGCAGCCGAGGCAGGGAGGGTAATGAGCAGTTCTTC. Amino acids: CASSRGREGNEQFF.

This clone appeared a single time. The genes are TRBV18 and TRBJ2-1, with 7 bases fitting TRBD2. CDR3 length equals 14 residues. Per the germline V gene, CDR1 is KGHSH and CDR2 is LQKENI. Losses at the gene ends were 3 bases for V and 4 bases for J; bases not matched to a gene: 3. The CDR3: CASSPSGDYNEQFF. Written as DNA, the CDR3 is TGTGCCAGCTCACCGAGCGGGGATTACAATGAGCAGTTCTTC.

V and J are TRBV11-2 and TRBJ2-5; possibly TRBD1 for D (5 bases). From germline, CDR1 is SGHAT and CDR2 FQNNGV. This CDR3 region has 13 residues. V shed 5 bases and J shed 4 bases, with 11 bases lying between them. The CDR3: CASSRRTSETQYF. Here the CDR3 DNA reads TGTGCCAGCAGCCGCCGGACATCAGAGACCCAGTACTTC.

The chain combines TRBV6-1 with TRBJ1-2; 8 nucleotides line up with TRBD1. Germline V gene data show CDR1 as MNHNS and CDR2 as SASEGT. V trimming: 8 bases; J trimming: 6 bases; junction bases outside the gene matches: 8. The CDR3 contains 13 residues. CDR3 sequence (DNA): TGTGCCAGCGGGTCAGGGGGCATCAATGGCTACACCTTC. As protein: CASGSGGINGYTF.

The count of this clone is one. This chain connects TRBV9 to TRBJ2-3, with 9 bases aligning to TRBD2. V dropped 1 base and J dropped 0; count of bases not matched to a gene: 9. Germline V gene sequence: CDR1 SGDLS, CDR2 YYNGEE. This CDR3 contains 18 residues. In DNA form, the CDR3 reads TGTGCCAGCAGCGTATGGCCTAGCGGGATTTCTAGCACAGATACGCAGTATTTT. Amino acid sequence: CASSVWPSGISSTDTQYF.

The gene calls are TRBV9 and TRBJ1-2; D not resolved. Between the trimmed V and J ends, which lost 4 bases and 8 bases, there was a span of 30 bases. The CDR3 runs 18 residues. Germline V gene sequence: CDR1 SGDLS, CDR2 YYNGEE. As DNA, the CDR3 is TGTGCCAGCAGCTCATCCAGTCGGGGTAGCTCCGTCTCTGGGGGCTACACCTTC. Its protein product is CASSSSSRGSSVSGGYTF. The whole variable domain, remainder taken from reference TRBV9 and TRBJ1-2, is DSGVTQTPKHLITATGQRVTLRCSPRSGDLSVYWYQQSLDQGLQFLIQYYNGEERAKGNILERFSAQQFPDLHSELNLSSLELGDSALYFCASSSSSRGSSVSGGYTFGSGTRLTVV.

The J gene is TRBJ2-7, the V gene TRBV13, with D unclear. Germline assignment: CDR1 PRHDT and CDR2 FYEKMQ (reference sequence). Trimming left V 5 bases short and J 2 bases short, with 16 bases between. The CDR3 sequence is 15 residues long. The CDR3 region has the DNA TGTGCCAGCAGCGCCGTTCCAGGAACTCCCTACGAGCAGTACTTC. Encoded protein: CASSAVPGTPYEQYF.

This chain joins TRBV2 and TRBJ2-3; 8 positions agree with TRBD1. CDR3 length equals 15 residues. With 6 bases clipped from V and 2 bases from J, the junction kept 7 bases outside the gene matches. Germline V lookup: CDR1 SNHLY, CDR2 FYNNEI. DNA for the CDR3: TGTGCCAGCAGGCGACAGGGGTTTTTCACAGATACGCAGTATTTT. Encoded protein: CASRRQGFFTDTQYF.

This sequence joins TRBV4-1 and TRBJ1-2, with D unresolved. The CDR3 has 16 residues. Between the trimmed V and J ends, which lost 4 bases and 8 bases, there was a span of 23 bases. In germline, CDR1 is MGHRA, CDR2 YSYEKL. Written as DNA, the CDR3 is TGCGCCAGCAGCCCTTCTCTAATCCGGGGAGTCAGGGGCTACACCTTC. Protein sequence: CASSPSLIRGVRGYTF.

The V gene is TRBV4-1, the J gene TRBJ1-1; D possibly corresponds to TRBD1 (5 bases). CDR1 is MGHRA and CDR2 is YSYEKL in the germline V gene. The V gene lost 3 bases and the J gene lost 1 base, with 9 bases spanning the gap. The CDR3 sequence is 14 residues long. CDR3 DNA: TGCGCCAGCAGCCAGGGGCCTACGAACACTGAAGCTTTCTTT. Protein sequence: CASSQGPTNTEAFF.

The CDR3 loop is CASSSTVSGNTIYF. The CDR3 DNA is TGTGCCAGCAGCTCCACTGTCTCTGGAAACACCATATATTTT. The V and J genes are TRBV11-2 and TRBJ1-3; D is unresolved. V dropped 4 bases and J dropped 0 bases, with 7 bases sitting between them. Germline CDR1 SGHAT, CDR2 FQNNGV. The CDR3 is 14 amino acids.

This clone was observed once. CDR3 in DNA: TGTGCCAGCAGTACGGGATTGCCGTTCCGGGGGGAGACCCAGTACTTC. Translation: CASSTGLPFRGETQYF. V usage is TRBV28 and J usage is TRBJ2-5; D possibly corresponds to TRBD2 (6 bases). CDR3 length equals 16 residues. Germline assignment: CDR1 MDHEN and CDR2 SYDVKM. The V and J ends lost 5 bases and 5 bases respectively, with 21 bases between them.

J is TRBJ2-1 and V is TRBV13, with D possibly being TRBD2 (6 bases). CDR3 length equals 14 residues. Germline CDR1 and CDR2: PRHDT and FYEKMQ (reference sequence). V was shortened by 3 bases and J by 9 bases, with 15 bases between the two germline ends. The CDR3 spells CASSFYWRASEQFF. For the CDR3, the DNA is TGTGCCAGCAGCTTTTATTGGAGGGCGTCTGAGCAGTTCTTC.

The chain uses TRBV4-1 and TRBJ1-1; unclear D gene. The CDR3 spans 14 residues. V gave up 1 base and J gave up 1 base, with 7 bases separating them. Looked up from germline, CDR1 is MGHRA and CDR2 is YSYEKL. The CDR3 sequence: CASSQGSGNTEAFF. The CDR3, as DNA: TGCGCCAGCAGCCAAGGGTCAGGGAACACTGAAGCTTTCTTT.

The chain is built from TRBV15 and TRBJ2-2, with D tentatively TRBD1 (5 bases). Germline V lookup: CDR1 LNHNV, CDR2 YYDKDF (reference sequence). This CDR3 contains 18 residues. V was clipped by 4 bases and J by 1 base, with 19 bases between them. CDR3 protein: CATSISANRLWNTGELFF. The CDR3 region has the DNA TGTGCCACCAGCATTTCCGCAAACAGGTTATGGAACACCGGGGAGCTGTTTTTT.

For this clone: One end of the junction does not line up with germline, which may come from a read error. The chain has TRBV7-7 and TRBJ2-1; D might be TRBD2 (6 bases). This CDR3 comprises 15 residues. The germline CDR1 and CDR2 sequences are SSHAT and FNYEAQ (reference sequence). The CDR3 DNA sequence: TGTGCTAGCAGCCCGGCCTCCGCGGGGAACAATGAGCAGTTCTTC. This sequence encodes CASSPASAGNNEQFF.

The table lists this clone with a count of one. This CDR3 is CSVEGQGYTETQYF. CDR3 bases: TGCAGCGTTGAGGGACAGGGGTATACAGAGACCCAGTACTTC. V usage is TRBV29-1 and J usage is TRBJ2-5; 10 bases line up with TRBD1. Germline CDR1 is SQVTM and CDR2 is ANQGSEA. Trimming at V came to 3 bases and at J to 4 bases, leaving 5 bases not matched to a gene. The CDR3 consists of 14 residues.

Details on this clone: Other DNA sequences in the same sample also yield this CDR3. The chain recombines TRBV9 with TRBJ2-3; no firm D call. The ends were cut back, 0 bases at V and 3 bases at J, with 5 bases in the middle. Germline loops: CDR1 SGDLS, CDR2 YYNGEE. The length of the CDR3 is 13 residues. CDR3 bases: TGTGCCAGCAGCGTAGGAGGAACAGATACGCAGTATTTT. Amino acids: CASSVGGTDTQYF.

The V and J genes are TRBV5-6 and TRBJ1-1; D is undetermined. V lost 5 bases and J lost 3, with 8 bases in between. CDR3 size: 12 residues. Germline assignment: CDR1 SGHDT and CDR2 YYEEEE. CDR3 nucleotides: TGTGCCAGCAGGCGGGGATACACTGAAGCTTTCTTT. Translated, it gives CASRRGYTEAFF.

This rearrangement joins TRBV18 to TRBJ1-4, with D possibly matching TRBD1 (5 bases). The CDR3 loop spans 14 amino acids. V gave up 2 bases and J gave up 8 bases, with 12 bases separating them. The germline V gene encodes CDR1 KGHSH and CDR2 LQKENI. CDR3 residues: CASSPDRASEKLFF. DNA of the CDR3: TGTGCCAGCTCACCAGACAGAGCCTCCGAAAAACTGTTTTTT.